A selection of T cell receptor beta chains follows, all from one sample in a study of T cell responses to AZD1222 COVID-19 vaccine. Libraries were prepared by immunoSEQ multiplex PCR; TCRdb keeps only in-frame clonotypes and omits some of them. The sample consists of tens of thousands of clones, 92% of them appearing once. Sequenced here: peripheral blood, sampled 28 days after the second AZD1222 dose. These receptors originate from an adult who received the AZD1222 COVID-19 vaccine. The CDR3 runs from the conserved cysteine through the conserved F or W. A D gene is named only where the DNA matches it firmly. Size values are once, few and many counts, or a class for expanded clones, and some rows have none.

v_gene	abundance	d_gene	j_gene	CDR3nt	CDR3aa
TRBV29-1	once	-	TRBJ1-3	TGCAGCGCAAGACGGGATAACTCTGGAAACACCATATATTTT	CSARRDNSGNTIYF
TRBV7-3	-	-	TRBJ2-3	TGTGCCAGCAGCTTAATGTATACTAGCACAGATACGCAGTATTTT	CASSLMYTSTDTQYF
TRBV5-4	-	TRBD1	TRBJ2-7	TGTGCCAGCAGCCCGGGACAGGGGGTCTACGAGCAGTACTTC	CASSPGQGVYEQYF
TRBV2	once	-	TRBJ2-6	TGTGCCAGCAGGGCAGGCCACTCTGGGGCCAACGTCCTGACTTTC	CASRAGHSGANVLTF
TRBV7-2	few	TRBD1	TRBJ1-6	TGTGCCAGCGGAGACAGGGTGGTTTCACCCCTCCACTTT	CASGDRVVSPLHF
TRBV14	-	-	TRBJ1-4	TGTGCCAGCAGCCACGGGACGGCTGAAAAACTGTTTTTT	CASSHGTAEKLFF
TRBV24-1	-	-	TRBJ2-7	TGTGCCACCAGTGATTTCTCGGGGGCTGGGCAGTACTTC	CATSDFSGAGQYF
TRBV6-5	-	-	TRBJ1-6	TGTGCCAGCCGCCCACCGGGGAATTCACCCCTCCACTTT	CASRPPGNSPLHF
TRBV27	-	-	TRBJ1-2	TGTGCCAGCAGCCTACAGGGTACGCGAGGCTACACCTTC	CASSLQGTRGYTF
TRBV5-1	-	TRBD1	TRBJ2-7	TGCGCCAGCAGCTTGGCCTCTGACAGGGACTACGAGCAGTACTTC	CASSLASDRDYEQYF
TRBV5-6	-	-	TRBJ2-3	TGTGCCAGCAGCGTGGTCGTGGATACGCAGTATTTT	CASSVVVDTQYF
TRBV30	-	-	TRBJ1-2	TGTGCCTGGAGCCCAGGGCCCAACTATGGCTACACCTTC	CAWSPGPNYGYTF
TRBV4-3	-	-	TRBJ2-2	TGCGCCAGCAGCCAACCCGATGACGCCTCGAACACCGGGGAGCTGTTTTTT	CASSQPDDASNTGELFF
TRBV4-3	-	-	TRBJ2-4	TGCGCCAGCAGCCACCTAGGAGAAGCCAAAAACATTCAGTACTTC	CASSHLGEAKNIQYF
TRBV4-2	-	-	TRBJ1-2	TGTGCCAGCAGCCAGGTCGAACGACACGGGGCTAACTATGGCTACACCTTC	CASSQVERHGANYGYTF
TRBV23-1	-	-	TRBJ1-1	TGCGCCAGCAGTCAAACAGGGTATACTATGAACACTGAAGCTTTCTTT	CASSQTGYTMNTEAFF
TRBV6-1	-	-	TRBJ2-6	TGTGCCAGCAGTGTCGAGTCGACAGTAGCTGGGGCCAACGTCCTGACTTTC	CASSVESTVAGANVLTF
TRBV3-1/TRBV3-2	-	-	TRBJ2-3	TGTGCCAGCAGCCGATCAGATACGCAGTATTTT	CASSRSDTQYF
TRBV24-1	-	-	TRBJ2-5	TGTGCCACCAGTGATTACCCTAAAGAGACCCAGTACTTC	CATSDYPKETQYF
TRBV23-1	few	-	TRBJ2-7	TGCGCCAGCAGTCAATTCGGTCCCTACGAGCAGTACTTC	CASSQFGPYEQYF
TRBV10-3	-	-	TRBJ2-3	TGTGCCATCAGTACCGGGGGTAGCGGTAACACAGATACGCAGTATTTT	CAISTGGSGNTDTQYF
TRBV28	-	-	TRBJ1-5	TGTGCCAGCAGTGAAGAGGGGCTGAGGCCCCAGCATTTT	CASSEEGLRPQHF
TRBV18	-	-	TRBJ2-3	TGTGCCAGCTCACCAGGACTCCCAGATACGCAGTATTTT	CASSPGLPDTQYF
TRBV28	-	-	TRBJ1-1	TGTGCCAGCAGTTTATTGGGGAACACTGAAGCTTTCTTT	CASSLLGNTEAFF
TRBV6-2/TRBV6-3	-	-	TRBJ1-1	TGTGCCAGCAGCCTGTTCCCGCCTAACACTGAAGCTTTCTTT	CASSLFPPNTEAFF
TRBV5-4	-	-	TRBJ1-2	TGTGCCAGCAGCTTGGCCACACACGACTATGGCTACACCTTC	CASSLATHDYGYTF
TRBV7-2	-	TRBD1	TRBJ2-1	TGTGCCAGCAGTCAAAAGGGACAGGGCAACAATGAGCAGTTCTTC	CASSQKGQGNNEQFF
TRBV4-3	-	-	TRBJ2-3	TGCGCCAGCAGCCAAGTGGCGATTTCGGGGGGCCGCCCAGATACGCAGTATTTT	CASSQVAISGGRPDTQYF
TRBV3-1/TRBV3-2	-	-	TRBJ1-6	TGTGCCAGCAGCCAAGACTTTAAAAATTCACCCCTCCACTTT	CASSQDFKNSPLHF
TRBV12-3/TRBV12-4	-	-	TRBJ2-5	TGTGCCAGCAGTGACAGGTTTAGGGAGACCCAGTACTTC	CASSDRFRETQYF
TRBV7-2	-	TRBD2	TRBJ2-7	TGTGCCAGCAGCCGGTCTAGCGGAATCTCCTACGAGCAGTACTTC	CASSRSSGISYEQYF
TRBV28	-	-	TRBJ2-1	TGTGCCAGCAGTCCTCTTGCCCGGAAGCCGTTCTTC	CASSPLARKPFF
TRBV5-1	-	TRBD1	TRBJ1-4	TGCGCCAGCAGCTCCGGACAGGGGGGAGAAAAACTGTTTTTT	CASSSGQGGEKLFF
TRBV7-9	-	TRBD1	TRBJ1-2	TGTGCCAGCAGCTTGGGGTCGGGACAGGGCTTCCCGGACTATGGCTACACCTTC	CASSLGSGQGFPDYGYTF
TRBV20-1	-	TRBD2	TRBJ2-1	TGCAGTGCTGGTGGAGGGACTAGCGGCTACAATGAGCAGTTCTTC	CSAGGGTSGYNEQFF
TRBV4-1	-	-	TRBJ1-4	TGCGCCAGCAGGTTGTTAGGACGGCGGGAGGATAATGAAAAACTGTTTTTT	CASRLLGRREDNEKLFF
TRBV7-9	-	-	TRBJ1-4	TGTGCCAGCAGCCCCCGGGGAGCAACTAATGAAAAACTGTTTTTT	CASSPRGATNEKLFF
TRBV7-6	-	TRBD2	TRBJ2-7	TGTGCCAGCAGCTCCGAAGCGGGGTTGGACTACGAGCAGTACTTC	CASSSEAGLDYEQYF
TRBV12-3/TRBV12-4	medium-sized	-	TRBJ1-3	TGTGCCAGCAGTTTACCGCACACCATATATTTT	CASSLPHTIYF
TRBV6-4	-	TRBD2	TRBJ2-1	TGTGCCAGCAGTCAGAGCGGGAGCACCTACAATGAGCAGTTCTTC	CASSQSGSTYNEQFF
TRBV7-2	-	TRBD1	TRBJ2-2	TGTGCCAGCAGCCCAACACCACAGGGGGCTGGGGAGCTGTTTTTT	CASSPTPQGAGELFF
TRBV6-2/TRBV6-3	-	-	TRBJ2-1	TGTGCCAGCAGCCGCACTAGTTTTGGGGACATCAATGAGCAGTTCTTC	CASSRTSFGDINEQFF
TRBV19	-	TRBD1	TRBJ1-2	TGTGCCAGTAAAGGGACAGGGGGGAACTATGGCTACACCTTC	CASKGTGGNYGYTF
TRBV19	-	-	TRBJ1-4	TGTGCCAGTAGCCCTCTGGGGGGGGCAACTAATGAAAAACTGTTTTTT	CASSPLGGATNEKLFF